A selection of T cell receptor beta chains follows, all from one sample in a study of T cell responses to AZD1222 COVID-19 vaccine. TCRdb keeps only in-frame clones here, not all; method: immunoSEQ multiplex PCR. The table has 65,000 to 95,000 clones, approximately 83% seen once. This sample comprised peripheral blood, obtained 28 days after the second AZD1222 dose. The receptor set was obtained from an adult who received the AZD1222 COVID-19 vaccine. The CDR3 runs from the conserved cysteine through the conserved F or W. A D gene is named only where the DNA matches it firmly. Rows give clone size only sometimes, using once, few, many, or a class for an expanded clone.

abundance,v_gene,len,d_gene,j_gene,CDR3nt,CDR3aa
NA,TRBV19,16,TRBD1,TRBJ1-5,TGTGCCAGTAGTACTCAACAGGGGAGCCGCAATCAGCCCCAGCATTTT,CASSTQQGSRNQPQHF
NA,TRBV5-4,13,NA,TRBJ1-1,TGTGCCAGCAGCTTGGAACAGGCCACTGAAGCTTTCTTT,CASSLEQATEAFF
NA,TRBV6-1,15,NA,TRBJ1-4,TGTGCCAGCAGTGATATTACAGGCGGGGGCGAAAAACTGTTTTTT,CASSDITGGGEKLFF
NA,TRBV28,18,TRBD1,TRBJ1-2,TGTGCCAGCAGTTTTCTTGCCCCCAGGGGGCGCAGGTTCTATGGCTACACCTTC,CASSFLAPRGRRFYGYTF
once,TRBV5-8,17,TRBD2,TRBJ2-6,TGTGCCAGCATAGAGCGGGGGGCCTGGGCTGGGGCCAACGTCCTGACTTTC,CASIERGAWAGANVLTF
NA,TRBV5-5,13,NA,TRBJ2-7,TGTGCCAGCAGCCGTACGGTTAGGAACGAGCAGTACTTC,CASSRTVRNEQYF
few,TRBV19,14,TRBD1,TRBJ1-1,TGTGCCAGTAGTATGGGACAGATGAACACTGAAGCTTTCTTT,CASSMGQMNTEAFF
NA,TRBV2,14,TRBD1,TRBJ2-2,TGTGCCAGCAGGGACAGGTCTTACACCGGGGAGCTGTTTTTT,CASRDRSYTGELFF
NA,TRBV6-5,14,NA,TRBJ2-2,TGTGCCAGCACCCCGGGACCGTTCACCGGGGAGCTGTTTTTT,CASTPGPFTGELFF
NA,TRBV19,14,NA,TRBJ2-3,TGTGCCAGTAGACCCGGGGCGGGGACAGATACGCAGTATTTT,CASRPGAGTDTQYF
NA,TRBV14,15,NA,TRBJ2-1,TGTGCCAGCAGCCAAGTTTCTGGGTCAGGCAATGAGCAGTTCTTC,CASSQVSGSGNEQFF
few,TRBV7-6,18,NA,TRBJ2-5,TGTGCCAGCAGCTCCCACCTCCGGGAGGCCAGCCAGGGGGAGACCCAGTACTTC,CASSSHLREASQGETQYF
NA,TRBV6-5,14,NA,TRBJ1-3,TGTGCCAGCAGTACCAGGGACTCTGGAAACACCATATATTTT,CASSTRDSGNTIYF
NA,TRBV19,15,TRBD1,TRBJ1-6,TGTGCCAGTAGTACTTCGACAGGGGGGAATTCACCCCTCCACTTT,CASSTSTGGNSPLHF
NA,TRBV3-1/TRBV3-2,15,NA,TRBJ2-1,TGTGCCAGCAGACAACAGGGGGGGACCTACAATGAGCAGTTCTTC,CASRQQGGTYNEQFF
once,TRBV14,15,NA,TRBJ2-4,TGTGCCAGCAGCTCGAGTCAGGGACTTTCTAACATTCAGTACTTC,CASSSSQGLSNIQYF
NA,TRBV9,16,TRBD2,TRBJ2-5,TGTGCCAGCAGCGAAGAACTAGCGGGTGGTGGAGAGACCCAGTACTTC,CASSEELAGGGETQYF
many,TRBV6-5,13,NA,TRBJ1-5,TGTGCCAGCGGGGTGTATGGCAATCAGCCCCAGCATTTT,CASGVYGNQPQHF
NA,TRBV11-1,12,TRBD1,TRBJ1-1,TGTGCCAGCAGCTCACAGGGGAACGAAGCTTTCTTT,CASSSQGNEAFF
once,TRBV3-1/TRBV3-2,12,NA,TRBJ2-5,TGTGCCGTAGGAGGGTACCGGGAGACCCAGTACTTC,CAVGGYRETQYF
NA,TRBV6-5,14,NA,TRBJ2-2,TGTGCCAGCAGTTACGCAGGGAGGACCGGGGAGCTGTTTTTT,CASSYAGRTGELFF
NA,TRBV28,19,TRBD1,TRBJ2-2,TGTGCCAGCAGTTCCGCAGTCTGGGACAGGGGGATATACACCGGGGAGCTGTTTTTT,CASSSAVWDRGIYTGELFF
NA,TRBV18,16,TRBD1,TRBJ1-1,TGTGCCAGCTCACTCGGGACAGGTATAATGAACACTGAAGCTTTCTTT,CASSLGTGIMNTEAFF
NA,TRBV6-5,12,TRBD1,TRBJ2-5,TGTGCCAGCCGGACAGGGAACGGGGCCCAGTACTTC,CASRTGNGAQYF
NA,TRBV6-5,12,NA,TRBJ1-5,TGTGCCAGCACATCGGGGAATCAGCCCCAGCATTTT,CASTSGNQPQHF
NA,TRBV27,14,NA,TRBJ2-3,TGTACCAGCTGGAGAGACGCTCGCACAGATACGCAGTATTTT,CTSWRDARTDTQYF
NA,TRBV27,12,NA,TRBJ1-6,TGTGCCAGCAGATATCTTCAGGGACCCCTCCACTTT,CASRYLQGPLHF
NA,TRBV7-9,15,TRBD1,TRBJ1-2,TGTGCCAGCAGCTTAGCCACCGGGACAGAATATGGCTACACCTTC,CASSLATGTEYGYTF
NA,TRBV4-1,16,TRBD2,TRBJ2-2,TGCGCCAGCAGCCGTGATCTGAGCGGGGGACCCGGGGAGCTGTTTTTT,CASSRDLSGGPGELFF
NA,TRBV28,14,NA,TRBJ2-7,TGTGCCAGCAAAGGGGAATTCGGAAACTACGAGCAGTACTTC,CASKGEFGNYEQYF
NA,TRBV4-2,16,NA,TRBJ1-5,TGTGCCAGCAGCCAAGTTTTCCTTAATAGCAATCAGCCCCAGCATTTT,CASSQVFLNSNQPQHF
NA,TRBV5-6,15,NA,TRBJ2-1,TGTGCCAGCAGCTTGGACGACGGCAGGAGGGGTGAGCAGTTCTTC,CASSLDDGRRGEQFF
NA,TRBV28,11,NA,TRBJ1-2,TGTGCCAGCAGCCACGTAACCGGCTACACCTTC,CASSHVTGYTF
NA,TRBV4-2,18,TRBD2,TRBJ2-1,TGTGCCAGCAGCCAGGCTGGACTAGCGGGGGGGGTAGGGGATGAGCAGTTCTTC,CASSQAGLAGGVGDEQFF
NA,TRBV14,14,TRBD1,TRBJ2-1,TGTGCCAGCAGCCTGCGACAGGGCAGGAATGAGCAGTTCTTC,CASSLRQGRNEQFF
NA,TRBV18,14,NA,TRBJ2-3,TGTGCCAGCTCACCACGGGGGGGCACAGATACGCAGTATTTT,CASSPRGGTDTQYF
NA,TRBV4-1,17,NA,TRBJ1-3,TGCGCCAGCAGCCAAGAGTTAGCAGGGATATCTGGAAACACCATATATTTT,CASSQELAGISGNTIYF
NA,TRBV13,14,TRBD1,TRBJ1-1,TGTGCCAGCAGCTTCGGGACAGGGAACACTGAAGCTTTCTTT,CASSFGTGNTEAFF
NA,TRBV6-5,12,NA,TRBJ1-3,TGTGCCAGCAGAGGGGCTGTGGACACCATATATTTT,CASRGAVDTIYF
NA,TRBV6-2/TRBV6-3,15,NA,TRBJ2-3,TGTGCCAGCAGTTCCTACGTGTCCGGCACAGATACGCAGTATTTT,CASSSYVSGTDTQYF
NA,TRBV27,15,NA,TRBJ2-3,TGTGCCAGCAGTTTATGGGGGGCTAACACAGATACGCAGTATTTT,CASSLWGANTDTQYF
once,TRBV18,14,NA,TRBJ1-4,TGTGCCAGCACGACCGGGAGGGGGAATGAAAAACTGTTTTTT,CASTTGRGNEKLFF
NA,TRBV2,14,NA,TRBJ2-7,TGTGCCAGCAGTGAATTAGCCCTCTCCTACGAGCAGTACTTC,CASSELALSYEQYF
NA,TRBV5-1,16,TRBD2,TRBJ2-3,TGCGCCAGCAGCTCCGGGACTAGCGGGGACACAGATACGCAGTATTTT,CASSSGTSGDTDTQYF
NA,TRBV18,14,TRBD2,TRBJ2-2,TGTGCCAGCGCCGGGAGGGGGAACACCGGGGAGCTGTTTTTT,CASAGRGNTGELFF
NA,TRBV18,14,NA,TRBJ2-4,TGTGCCAGCTCACCATTGGTAGCCAAAAACATTCAGTACTTC,CASSPLVAKNIQYF
medium-sized,TRBV20-1,11,NA,TRBJ1-2,TGCAGTGCTTATTCAGGGTTTGGCTACACCTTC,CSAYSGFGYTF
NA,TRBV30,14,NA,TRBJ1-1,TGTGCCTGGAGATTTCCGGGAGTGAACACTGAAGCTTTCTTT,CAWRFPGVNTEAFF
NA,TRBV4-1,13,NA,TRBJ1-5,TGCGCCAGCAGCCAGGGGCCTTATCAGCCCCAGCATTTT,CASSQGPYQPQHF
NA,TRBV19,15,NA,TRBJ2-6,TGTGCCAGTAGTTCTAGAGGTTCTGGGGCCAACGTCCTGACTTTC,CASSSRGSGANVLTF
NA,TRBV5-4,12,NA,TRBJ2-3,TGTGCCAGCAGATCCGGCACAGATACGCAGTATTTT,CASRSGTDTQYF
NA,TRBV27,16,NA,TRBJ2-2,TGTGCCACCCAAAACCGCCTGGGGCAGAACACCGGGGAGCTGTTTTTT,CATQNRLGQNTGELFF
NA,TRBV6-6,17,NA,TRBJ1-6,TGTGCCAGCAGTCGAACAGTAGGGACCCATATTTATTCACCCCTCCACTTT,CASSRTVGTHIYSPLHF
NA,TRBV5-1,19,TRBD2,TRBJ2-1,TGCGCCAGCAGCCATCCCGAAGCTAGCGGCCTCCCCTTTTACAATGAGCAGTTCTTC,CASSHPEASGLPFYNEQFF
NA,TRBV28,15,NA,TRBJ1-5,TGTGCCAGCAGTTGGGGCCTTTATAGCAATCAGCCCCAGCATTTT,CASSWGLYSNQPQHF